The 15 T cell receptor beta chains presented below share a single source sample, sequenced in a study of technical replicates of blood from a handful of donors. The data were produced by immunoSEQ multiplex PCR, yet TCRdb's version contains in-frame clones alone and is incomplete. Found here are just under 60,000 clones, roughly 91% of them singletons; the top ten hold under 5%. The sequencing input was PBMCs. The receptors derive from a human donor in good health. Some clones in this sample may be carry-over from other donors' samples.

The chain combines TRBV7-9 with TRBJ2-7; no definite D call. V dropped 5 bases and J dropped 6 bases, with 14 bases sitting between them. Germline assignment: CDR1 SEHNR and CDR2 FQNEAQ (reference sequence). The CDR3 has 13 amino acids. The DNA for the CDR3 is TGTGCCAGCAGCCGCCCAGGATCCGGCGAGCAGTACTTC. Encoded protein: CASSRPGSGEQYF.

V usage is TRBV5-1 and J usage is TRBJ2-1, with D perhaps matching TRBD1 (5 bases). This CDR3 has 12 residues. The germline V gene has CDR1 SGHRS and CDR2 YFSETQ. Trimming stripped 4 bases from V and 5 bases from J, with 7 bases between. CDR3 in amino acids: CASSLGDNEQFF. Written as DNA, the CDR3 is TGCGCCAGCAGCCTAGGGGACAATGAGCAGTTCTTC. Full variable domain (remainder filled in from reference TRBV5-1 and TRBJ2-1): KAGVTQTPRYLIKTRGQQVTLSCSPISGHRSVSWYQQTPGQGLQFLFEYFSETQRNKGNFPGRFSGRQFSNSRSEMNVSTLELGDSALYLCASSLGDNEQFFGPGTRLTVL.

This chain uses TRBV5-4 with TRBJ2-5, with 10 nucleotides matching TRBD1. J was trimmed by 5 bases and V by 4 bases; bases with no gene match: 8. This CDR3 spans 15 amino acids. Germline CDR1 and CDR2: SGHNT and YYREEE (reference sequence). The CDR3 DNA follows: TGTGCCAGCAGCCGCCCCGGACAGGGGGGGGAGACCCAGTACTTC. It is translated as CASSRPGQGGETQYF.

The chain combines TRBV4-2 with TRBJ2-2, with 9 bases aligning to TRBD1. The CDR3 sequence is 15 residues long. CDR1 and CDR2 (germline): LGHNA, YNFKEQ. V shed 6 bases, J shed 5 bases, and the junction held 7 bases outside the gene matches. The DNA for the CDR3 is TGTGCCAGCAGACCCCACAGGGGGCGTACCGGGGAGCTGTTTTTT. It is translated as CASRPHRGRTGELFF.

This clone was seen a single time. The chain joins TRBV2 to TRBJ1-5; D remains ambiguous. The V end lost 8 bases, the J end lost 2 bases, and 10 bases lay between the germline ends. The CDR3 is made up of 13 amino acids. CDR1 and CDR2 (germline): SNHLY, FYNNEI. CDR3 protein: CASGRRGNQPQHF. Here the CDR3 DNA reads TGTGCCAGCGGGCGAAGAGGCAATCAGCCCCAGCATTTT.

This chain connects TRBV6-1 to TRBJ1-2, with TRBD1 matching 7 bases. Germline values: CDR1 MNHNS, CDR2 SASEGT. Trimming cost V 4 bases and J 3 bases; bases outside gene matches: 5. This CDR3 comprises 14 residues. CDR3 residues: CASSGKGGHYGYTF. Here the CDR3 DNA reads TGTGCCAGCAGTGGGAAAGGGGGCCACTATGGCTACACCTTC.

The chain couples TRBV6-8 to TRBJ2-7; D might be TRBD2 (5 bases). CDR3 length equals 11 residues. V lost 5 bases and J lost 6, with 8 bases in between. Germline V gives CDR1 MNHGY, CDR2 SAAAGT. CDR3 protein: CASSPGGEQYF. In DNA, the CDR3 is TGTGCCAGCAGTCCCGGAGGCGAGCAGTACTTC.

This sequence joins TRBV29-1 and TRBJ1-1; 9 bases fit TRBD1. The length of the CDR3 is 15 residues. With V trimmed by 4 bases and J by 4 bases, 10 bases remained unmatched. The germline V gene encodes CDR1 SQVTM and CDR2 ANQGSEA. The CDR3 DNA sequence: TGCAGCGTTGCCTCCCGGACAGGGGTGGGCACTGAAGCTTTCTTT. Its protein is CSVASRTGVGTEAFF.

The chain uses TRBV15 and TRBJ2-3; 11 bases match TRBD2. Germline CDR1 reads LNHNV; CDR2 reads YYDKDF (reference sequence). Losses at the gene ends were 3 bases for V and 4 bases for J; bases not matched to a gene: 6. CDR3 length equals 16 residues. CDR3 residues: CATSSQLAGDPDTQYF. DNA of the CDR3: TGTGCCACCAGCAGTCAACTAGCGGGAGACCCAGATACGCAGTATTTT.

The chain joins TRBV5-5 to TRBJ2-1; 12 bases map to TRBD2. Germline CDR1 and CDR2: SGHKS and YYEKEE (reference sequence). The CDR3 length is 19 residues. The J segment lost 2 bases and the V segment lost 6 bases, leaving 15 bases of the junction unmatched. This CDR3 reads CASTRGLAGGNPPYNEQFF. In nucleotides, the CDR3 is TGTGCCAGCACGCGGGGGCTAGCGGGAGGGAACCCGCCCTACAATGAGCAGTTCTTC.

The V and J genes are TRBV7-2 and TRBJ2-5; D perhaps matches TRBD1 (6 bases). The CDR3 has 15 residues. The V end was cut by 4 bases, the J end by 5 bases, with 17 bases between. CDR1 is SGHTA, CDR2 FQGNSA, per germline. The CDR3 DNA follows: TGTGCCAGCAGCTCAGACGGCACCAGGGGCGAGACCCAGTACTTC. Protein product: CASSSDGTRGETQYF.

The V and J genes are TRBV9 and TRBJ2-1, with a tentative D call TRBD2 (6 bases). Trimming left V 0 bases short and J 4 bases short, with 26 bases between. The CDR3 loop spans 20 amino acids. Germline CDR1 and CDR2: SGDLS and YYNGEE. The CDR3 sequence: CASSVVKAGRTLSFYNEQFF. The CDR3 coding sequence is TGTGCCAGCAGCGTAGTTAAGGCAGGGAGGACACTTTCCTTTTACAATGAGCAGTTCTTC.

V is TRBV9 and J is TRBJ1-6, with unresolved D. Looked up from germline, CDR1 is SGDLS and CDR2 is YYNGEE. The CDR3 has 14 residues. The ends were cut back, 1 base at V and 10 bases at J, with 12 bases in the middle. CDR3 in DNA: TGTGCCAGCAGCGTACTAGAAACCAGATCACCCCTCCACTTT. Its translation is CASSVLETRSPLHF.

The J gene is TRBJ2-3, the V gene TRBV7-8; 9 nucleotides agree with TRBD2. The CDR3 has 18 amino acids. CDR1 is SGHVS and CDR2 is FQNEAQ in the germline V gene. The V gene end was trimmed by 1 base and the J gene end by 2 bases; junction bases not matched to a gene: 10. The CDR3 reads CASSLGALGLAVTDTQYF. CDR3 coding DNA: TGTGCCAGCAGCTTAGGGGCCTTGGGACTAGCAGTCACAGATACGCAGTATTTT.

The J gene is TRBJ2-1, the V gene TRBV6-1, with D possibly TRBD2 on 6 matching bases. Trimming left V 4 bases short and J 6 bases short, with 13 bases between. CDR1 and CDR2 from the germline V gene are MNHNS and SASEGT. The CDR3 is made up of 14 amino acids. CDR3 nucleotides: TGTGCCAGCAGTGGGGACCCCGGGGGCAATGAGCAGTTCTTC. Protein sequence: CASSGDPGGNEQFF.